The 18 T cell receptor beta chains listed next were all sequenced from one sample in a study of T cell changes during pregnancy in multiple sclerosis. Produced via immunoSEQ multiplex PCR; TCRdb's table is partial and in-frame only. Of 70,000 or so clones listed, around 90% are singletons. The sample in question was CD4+ T cells from peripheral blood mononuclear cells, obtained after pregnancy. The receptor set was obtained from a female donor with multiple sclerosis, enrolled in a pregnancy study.

V usage is TRBV6-5 and J usage is TRBJ2-1, with 10 bases that match TRBD2. Unmatched junction bases numbered 13, after V lost 8 bases and J lost 9 bases. The CDR3 has 15 residues. The germline V gene encodes CDR1 MNHEY and CDR2 SVGAGI. CDR3: CASSSPAGGVGEQFF. CDR3 nucleotides: TGTGCCAGCTCCTCTCCAGCGGGGGGGGTCGGTGAGCAGTTCTTC.

The chain combines TRBV6-1 with TRBJ2-3, with D possibly TRBD1 on 5 matching bases. The ends were cut back, 4 bases at V and 0 bases at J, with 8 bases in the middle. CDR3 length equals 14 residues. CDR1 is MNHNS, CDR2 SASEGT, per germline. The CDR3 loop is CASSVQGSTDTQYF. The CDR3 bases are TGTGCCAGCAGTGTTCAGGGTAGCACAGATACGCAGTATTTT.

The chain joins TRBV29-1 to TRBJ2-2; weak D call: TRBD2 (7 bases). The V end lost 3 bases, the J end lost 1 base, and 12 bases lay between the germline ends. Germline V gives CDR1 SQVTM, CDR2 ANQGSEA. This CDR3 region has 15 residues. In DNA, the CDR3 is TGCAGCGTTGAGACGGGGGGCATGAACACCGGGGAGCTGTTTTTT. Its translation is CSVETGGMNTGELFF.

This chain joins TRBV25-1 and TRBJ1-1; tentatively, D is TRBD1 (5 bases). The V and J ends lost 0 bases and 6 bases respectively, with 11 bases between them. This CDR3 region has 14 residues. Germline V gives CDR1 MGHDK, CDR2 SYGVNS. In nucleotides, the CDR3 is TGTGCCAGCAGTGAATATGCAGGGAAGGCTGAAGCTTTCTTT. This translates into CASSEYAGKAEAFF. The full variable domain, in which reference TRBV25-1 and TRBJ1-1 provide the parts outside the CDR3, is EADIYQTPRYLVIGTGKKITLECSQTMGHDKMYWYQQDPGMELHLIHYSYGVNSTEKGDLSSESTVSRIRTEHFPLTLESARPSHTSQYLCASSEYAGKAEAFFGQGTRLTVV.

This clone has just one count. The chain couples TRBV6-1 to TRBJ2-2; 8 nucleotides agree with TRBD1. The trim removed 6 bases at V and 5 bases at J, leaving 8 bases unmatched. Germline loops: CDR1 MNHNS, CDR2 SASEGT. This CDR3 is built from 15 residues. CDR3 loop: CASRERQGWTGELFF. The CDR3 DNA reads TGTGCCAGCAGGGAAAGACAGGGGTGGACCGGGGAGCTGTTTTTT.

J is TRBJ1-5 and V is TRBV2; possible D gene TRBD1, 6 bases. V was shortened by 1 base and J by 5 bases, with 15 bases between the two germline ends. The CDR3 is 16 amino acids. From germline, CDR1 is SNHLY and CDR2 FYNNEI. The CDR3 reads CASSEGGRRTHQPQHF. The CDR3 nucleotides are TGTGCCAGCAGTGAAGGGGGGCGGAGGACCCATCAGCCCCAGCATTTT. The whole variable domain, remainder taken from reference TRBV2 and TRBJ1-5, is EPEVTQTPSHQVTQMGQEVILRCVPISNHLYFYWYRQILGQKVEFLVSFYNNEISEKSEIFDDQFSVERPDGSNFTLKIRSTKLEDSAMYFCASSEGGRRTHQPQHFGDGTRLSIL.

The chain employs TRBV9 and TRBJ2-7; no firm D call. This CDR3 contains 13 residues. V lost 2 bases, J lost 6 bases, and 12 bases lay in between. The germline V gene has CDR1 SGDLS and CDR2 YYNGEE. This chain's CDR3 is CASSVAPGGEQYF. The CDR3 region has the DNA TGTGCCAGCAGCGTCGCCCCCGGTGGCGAGCAGTACTTC.

The V call is TRBV19, the J call TRBJ2-5, with D tentatively TRBD1 (6 bases). V was pared by 4 bases and J by 3 bases, with 12 bases between. This CDR3 is built from 14 residues. Germline loops: CDR1 LNHDA, CDR2 SQIVND (reference sequence). CDR3 amino acids: CASSKPGVKETQYF. CDR3 coding DNA: TGTGCCAGTAGTAAGCCAGGGGTGAAAGAGACCCAGTACTTC.

The chain links TRBV2 to TRBJ2-1, with a tentative D call TRBD2 (6 bases). The CDR3 totals 13 residues. Germline assignment: CDR1 SNHLY and CDR2 FYNNEI. Trimming left V 7 bases short and J 15 bases short, with 22 bases between. DNA for the CDR3: TGTGCCAGCAATCGTCAGGCCTCGGGGCGGGGGTTCTTC. Translated, it gives CASNRQASGRGFF.

The chain uses TRBV30 and TRBJ2-1; D is ambiguous. Trimming left V 2 bases short and J 4 bases short, with 6 bases between. The length of the CDR3 is 12 residues. CDR1 and CDR2 from the germline V gene are GTSNPN and SVGIG (reference sequence). The CDR3 coding sequence is TGTGCCTGGAGTTTCCCTTACAATGAGCAGTTCTTC. Translation: CAWSFPYNEQFF.

Here the CDR3 reads CAISDTSSYEQYF. In DNA, the CDR3 is TGTGCCATCAGTGACACCAGCTCCTACGAGCAGTACTTC. The chain joins TRBV10-3 to TRBJ2-7; D remains unclear. Per the germline V gene, CDR1 is ENHRY and CDR2 is SYGVKD. This CDR3 has 13 residues. V lost 3 bases and J lost 0, with 6 bases in between.

The genes are TRBV5-4 and TRBJ2-5; the match to TRBD2 covers 7 bases. The CDR3 contains 15 residues. The V segment lost 4 bases and the J segment 3 bases; nucleotides outside the gene matches: 9. From germline, CDR1 is SGHNT and CDR2 YYREEE (reference sequence). CDR3 coding DNA: TGTGCCAGCAGCCTCCTCCGGGACTACAAAGAGACCCAGTACTTC. Amino acids: CASSLLRDYKETQYF.

CDR3 nucleotides: TGTGCCAGCAGCAGCCCCCCAAGTTGGGGCGGCGACTTC. Its protein is CASSSPPSWGGDF. V usage is TRBV21-1 and J usage is TRBJ2-7; TRBD1 is the table's D call and was not checked against the DNA. TRBV21-1 is labeled a pseudogene. The CDR3 covers 13 residues.

The chain has TRBV30 and TRBJ1-2, with D perhaps TRBD1 (6 bases). With 5 bases removed from V and 8 bases from J, the gap between germline ends came to 27 bases. The CDR3 length is 16 residues. CDR1 GTSNPN and CDR2 SVGIG come from the germline V gene (reference sequence). The CDR3 loop reads CAWWVPTRQARSGYTF. The CDR3 DNA sequence: TGTGCCTGGTGGGTCCCTACTCGACAGGCTCGGTCGGGCTACACCTTC. The full variable domain, with the rest looked up from reference TRBV30 and TRBJ1-2, is SQTIHQWPATLVQPVGSPLSLECTVEGTSNPNLYWYRQAAGRGLQLLFYSVGIGQISSEVPQNLSASRPQDRQFILSSKKLLLSDSGFYLCAWWVPTRQARSGYTFGSGTRLTVV.

This chain joins TRBV7-2 and TRBJ2-1; weak D call: TRBD1 (6 bases). The CDR3 consists of 16 residues. CDR1 and CDR2 from the germline V gene are SGHTA and FQGNSA. The V end lost 2 bases, the J end lost 9 bases, and 20 bases lay between the germline ends. The CDR3 nucleotides are TGTGCCAGCAGCTTATCGGCGGGCCTCCAAGGGGGTGAGCAGTTCTTC. It codes for CASSLSAGLQGGEQFF. Combining the CDR3 with reference TRBV7-2 and TRBJ2-1 gives the whole variable domain GAGVSQSPSNKVTEKGKDVELRCDPISGHTALYWYRQSLGQGLEFLIYFQGNSAPDKSGLPSDRFSAERTGGSVSTLTIQRTQQEDSAVYLCASSLSAGLQGGEQFFGPGTRLTVL.

The chain recombines TRBV4-2 with TRBJ1-1; 7 nucleotides align to TRBD1. Unmatched junction bases numbered 5, after V lost 0 bases and J lost 4 bases. The CDR3 is 15 amino acids. Germline V gene sequence: CDR1 LGHNA, CDR2 YNFKEQ. CDR3 sequence reads: CASSQEVQGLTEAFF. The CDR3 DNA reads TGTGCCAGCAGCCAAGAGGTACAGGGGCTCACTGAAGCTTTCTTT.

The V and J genes are TRBV30 and TRBJ2-7, with 10 bases identical to TRBD2. Unmatched junction bases numbered 5, after V lost 0 bases and J lost 6 bases. This CDR3 has 14 residues. Germline CDR1 is GTSNPN and CDR2 is SVGIG (reference sequence). The CDR3 loop is CAWSVLAGVGEQYF. CDR3 nucleotide sequence: TGTGCCTGGAGTGTTCTAGCGGGAGTGGGCGAGCAGTACTTC. The full variable domain, with the rest looked up from reference TRBV30 and TRBJ2-7, is SQTIHQWPATLVQPVGSPLSLECTVEGTSNPNLYWYRQAAGRGLQLLFYSVGIGQISSEVPQNLSASRPQDRQFILSSKKLLLSDSGFYLCAWSVLAGVGEQYFGPGTRLTVT.

This chain uses TRBV7-9 with TRBJ1-1; 9 nucleotides align to TRBD1. The J segment lost 5 bases and the V segment lost 1 base, leaving 2 bases of the junction unmatched. The CDR3 runs 14 residues. CDR1 and CDR2 from the germline V gene are SEHNR and FQNEAQ (reference sequence). The CDR3 spells CASSLGQGVTEAFF. CDR3 DNA sequence: TGTGCCAGCAGCTTAGGACAGGGGGTAACTGAAGCTTTCTTT.